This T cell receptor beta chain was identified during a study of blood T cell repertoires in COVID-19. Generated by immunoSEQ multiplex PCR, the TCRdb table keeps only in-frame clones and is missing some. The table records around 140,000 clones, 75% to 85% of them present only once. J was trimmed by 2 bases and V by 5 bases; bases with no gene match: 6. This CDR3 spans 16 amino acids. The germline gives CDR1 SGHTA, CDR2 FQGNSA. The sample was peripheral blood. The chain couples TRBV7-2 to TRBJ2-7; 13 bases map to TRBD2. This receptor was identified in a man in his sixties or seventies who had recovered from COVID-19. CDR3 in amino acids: CASSRTGLAGAYEQYF. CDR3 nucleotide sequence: TGTGCCAGCAGCCGTACAGGACTAGCGGGAGCCTACGAGCAGTACTTC.